This record covers a single T cell receptor (beta chain). Its target is not known. These data originate in a study of cytomegalovirus exposure and HLA in healthy donors. Study results and limitations: The dataset shows that most TCR sequences were rare, while some public TCRs occurred in many donors. TCR association rates varied by HLA locus in a later analysis, with DRB1 highest and HLA-C lowest. Presence/absence analyses treated sequencing depth as roughly uniform across donors. The HLA-A and HLA-B alleles of most subjects were reportedly predicted accurately from TCR beta sequences.

CDR1 is GTSNPN and CDR2 is SVGIG in the germline V gene (reference sequence). This CDR3 is built from 15 residues. V was clipped by 5 bases and J by 4 bases; unmatched bases: 8. PCR involved 60 Vbeta and 13 Jbeta primers. The table came from immunoSEQ multiplex PCR; TCRdb's copy has only in-frame clones and leaves some out. Seen in this sample are roughly 100,000 clones; the ten most common clones hold around 3.5%. Material for sequencing was PBMCs. The sequence derives from a man aged 40-50 years in good health and CMV-seronegative. The J gene is TRBJ2-5, the V gene TRBV30; 12 bases map to TRBD2. The CDR3 DNA follows: TGTGCCTGGGGTGGACTAGCGGGGATGGCAGAGACCCAGTACTTC. Translation: CAWGGLAGMAETQYF.